The clone carrying this TCR beta chain came up many times. The sample originates from a study of low-dose radiotherapy and immunotherapy resistance in tumors. In the study overall: The regimen for patients comprised intravenous nivolumab 240 mg every two weeks plus intravenous ipilimumab 1 mg/kg every six weeks.

As for time point: after trial treatment. Regarding treatment: LDRT plus nivolumab, ipilimumab, low-dose cyclophosphamide and aspirin (RACIN trial). All of the donors were given nivolumab, ipilimumab, aspirin, low-dose cyclophosphamide and low-dose radiotherapy as part of RACIN, a single-arm trial. Eligibility was restricted to patients presenting with advanced solid tumors that lacked tumor-infiltrating lymphocytes. Both TCRalpha and TCRbeta chains were reverse transcribed with V-gene-specific primers. PCR amplification of the TCRs was performed with Phusion for approximately 20 PCR cycles, and it relied on a constant-region primer together with a V-primer adapter. TCRdb recomputed calls from the reads with MiXCR, one row per CDR3 protein. The repertoire consists of 39,000 or so distinct CDR3 sequences, with roughly 20% occurring once and the leading ten covering roughly 10%. The receptor was isolated from a female donor with ovarian cancer. The sequencing used PBMCs, collected after low-dose radiotherapy plus immunotherapy.

The CDR3 nucleotides are TGTGCCAGCAGTTCGGGCGGTTGGGGCCAAAATCAGCCCCAGCATTTT. Its translation: CASSSGGWGQNQPQHF. This chain joins TRBV6-2 or TRBV6-3 and TRBJ1-5, with D tentatively TRBD1 (5 bases). The V and J ends lost 4 bases and 4 bases respectively, with 17 bases between them. The germline CDR1 and CDR2 sequences are MNHEY and SVGEGT. The CDR3 totals 16 residues.